This passage covers 5 T cell receptor beta chains from one sample sequenced in a study of shared clonotypes between healthy human individuals. Profiling relied on immunoSEQ multiplex PCR, and the TCRdb table lists in-frame clones only, not all of them. The sample lists 2 million to 2.5 million clones, around 95% seen once, with 0.1% to 0.15% in the top ten. The specimen sequenced was naive CD4+ T cells sorted from blood. Subset indicated: CD45RA+ positively selected. These TCRs come from a man younger than 30 in good health.

CDR3 region: CASSGGTSGANVLTF. The CDR3 DNA is TGCGCCAGCAGCGGCGGGACCTCTGGGGCCAACGTCCTGACTTTC. V and J are TRBV5-1 and TRBJ2-6, with TRBD2 as a possible D gene (6 bases). V was cut by 4 bases and J by 0 bases, with 8 bases left in between. Germline V gene data show CDR1 as SGHRS and CDR2 as YFSETQ. The CDR3 is 15 residues long.

This clone was seen just once. The chain joins TRBV11-2 to TRBJ1-6, with D unclear. The CDR3 totals 14 residues. Per germline, CDR1 SGHAT and CDR2 FQNNGV. V was shortened by 4 bases and J by 11 bases, with 15 bases between the two germline ends. The CDR3 coding sequence is TGTGCCAGCAGCTCATTCCCGAAAGGAACACCCCTCCACTTT. Translating it yields CASSSFPKGTPLHF.

This clone was seen more than once but under ten times. The chain carries TRBV30 and TRBJ2-3; no definite D call. This CDR3 region has 17 residues. Looked up from germline, CDR1 is GTSNPN and CDR2 is SVGIG (reference sequence). The ends were cut back, 1 base at V and 5 bases at J, with 22 bases in the middle. The CDR3 DNA follows: TGTGCCTGGAGTGCTTCGACGTCTTGGCCGGTGGGAGATACGCAGTATTTT. Its protein product is CAWSASTSWPVGDTQYF. The whole variable domain, filled in from reference TRBV30 and TRBJ2-3, reads SQTIHQWPATLVQPVGSPLSLECTVEGTSNPNLYWYRQAAGRGLQLLFYSVGIGQISSEVPQNLSASRPQDRQFILSSKKLLLSDSGFYLCAWSASTSWPVGDTQYFGPGTRLTVL.

The chain is built from TRBV2 and TRBJ1-1, with a tentative D call TRBD1 (5 bases). V was trimmed by 6 bases and J by 1 base, leaving 12 bases between them. The CDR3 has 14 residues. Germline values: CDR1 SNHLY, CDR2 FYNNEI. CDR3 nucleotides: TGTGCCAGCAGAACACGGGGCAGGAACACTGAAGCTTTCTTT. Its translation: CASRTRGRNTEAFF.

The chain has TRBV5-1 and TRBJ2-3; D possibly corresponds to TRBD1 (5 bases). Germline assignment: CDR1 SGHRS and CDR2 YFSETQ. CDR3 length equals 16 residues. Trimming shortened V by 3 bases and J by 4 bases, and 18 bases separated the two germline ends. CDR3 region: CASSSQRPGWPDTQYF. CDR3 coding DNA: TGCGCCAGCAGCTCCCAGAGGCCAGGGTGGCCAGATACGCAGTATTTT.